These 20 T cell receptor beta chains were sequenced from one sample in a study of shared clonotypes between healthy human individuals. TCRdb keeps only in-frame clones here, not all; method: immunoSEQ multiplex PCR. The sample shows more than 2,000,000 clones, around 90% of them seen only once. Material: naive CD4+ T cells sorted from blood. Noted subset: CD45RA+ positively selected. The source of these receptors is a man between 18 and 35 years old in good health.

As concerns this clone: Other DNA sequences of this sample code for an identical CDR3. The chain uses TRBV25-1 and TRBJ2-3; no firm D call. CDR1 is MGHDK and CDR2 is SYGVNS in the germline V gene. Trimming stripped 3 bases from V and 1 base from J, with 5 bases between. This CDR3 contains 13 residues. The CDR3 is CASSEAGTDTQYF. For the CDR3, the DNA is TGTGCCAGCAGTGAGGCTGGCACAGATACGCAGTATTTT. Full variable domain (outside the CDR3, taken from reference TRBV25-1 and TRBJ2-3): EADIYQTPRYLVIGTGKKITLECSQTMGHDKMYWYQQDPGMELHLIHYSYGVNSTEKGDLSSESTVSRIRTEHFPLTLESARPSHTSQYLCASSEAGTDTQYFGPGTRLTVL.

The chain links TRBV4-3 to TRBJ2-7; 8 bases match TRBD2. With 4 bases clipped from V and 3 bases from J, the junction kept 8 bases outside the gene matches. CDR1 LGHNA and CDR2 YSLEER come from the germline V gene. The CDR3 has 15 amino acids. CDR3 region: CASSLYPTSDYEQYF. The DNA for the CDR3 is TGCGCCAGCAGCCTCTACCCGACTAGCGACTACGAGCAGTACTTC.

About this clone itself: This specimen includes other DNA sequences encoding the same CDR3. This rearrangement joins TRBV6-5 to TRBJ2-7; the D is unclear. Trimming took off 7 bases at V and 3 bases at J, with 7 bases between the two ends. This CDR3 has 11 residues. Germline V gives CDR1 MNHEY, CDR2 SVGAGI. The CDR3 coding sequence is TGTGCCAGCACACAGAACTACGAGCAGTACTTC. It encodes CASTQNYEQYF.

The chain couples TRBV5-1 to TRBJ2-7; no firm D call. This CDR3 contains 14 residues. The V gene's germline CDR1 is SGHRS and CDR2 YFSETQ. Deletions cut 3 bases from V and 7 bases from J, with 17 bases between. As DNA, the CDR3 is TGCGCCAGCAGCTCTGTCCAGGCTATCGGGGAGCAGTACTTC. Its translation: CASSSVQAIGEQYF.

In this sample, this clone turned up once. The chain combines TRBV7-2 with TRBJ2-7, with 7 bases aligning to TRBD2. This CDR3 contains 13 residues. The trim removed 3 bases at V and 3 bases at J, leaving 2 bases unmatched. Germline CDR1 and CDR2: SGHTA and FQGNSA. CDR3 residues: CASSLLAVYEQYF. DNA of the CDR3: TGTGCCAGCAGCTTGCTAGCGGTCTACGAGCAGTACTTC.

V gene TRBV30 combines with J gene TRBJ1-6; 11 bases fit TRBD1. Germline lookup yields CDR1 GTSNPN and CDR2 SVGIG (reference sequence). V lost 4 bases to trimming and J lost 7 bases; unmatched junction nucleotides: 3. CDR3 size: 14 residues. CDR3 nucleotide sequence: TGTGCCTGGATTGGACAGGGGGCGAATTCACCCCTCCACTTT. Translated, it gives CAWIGQGANSPLHF.

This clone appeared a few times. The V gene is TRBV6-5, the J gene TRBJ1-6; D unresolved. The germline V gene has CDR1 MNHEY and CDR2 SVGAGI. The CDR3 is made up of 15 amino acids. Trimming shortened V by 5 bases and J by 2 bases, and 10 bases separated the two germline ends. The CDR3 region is CASSIVSTYNSPLHF. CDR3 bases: TGTGCCAGCAGTATCGTCAGCACCTATAATTCACCCCTCCACTTT.

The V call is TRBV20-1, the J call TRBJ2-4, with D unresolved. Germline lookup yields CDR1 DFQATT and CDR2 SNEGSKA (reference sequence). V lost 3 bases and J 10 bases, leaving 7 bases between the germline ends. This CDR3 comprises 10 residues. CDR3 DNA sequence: TGCAGTGCTAGTCGCGAAATTCAGTACTTC. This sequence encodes CSASREIQYF.

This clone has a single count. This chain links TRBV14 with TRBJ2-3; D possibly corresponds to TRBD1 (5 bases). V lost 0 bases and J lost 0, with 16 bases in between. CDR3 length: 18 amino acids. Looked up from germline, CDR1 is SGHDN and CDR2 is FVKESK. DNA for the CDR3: TGTGCCAGCAGCCAAGACCCCAGGGTGGCTTCTAGCACAGATACGCAGTATTTT. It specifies CASSQDPRVASSTDTQYF.

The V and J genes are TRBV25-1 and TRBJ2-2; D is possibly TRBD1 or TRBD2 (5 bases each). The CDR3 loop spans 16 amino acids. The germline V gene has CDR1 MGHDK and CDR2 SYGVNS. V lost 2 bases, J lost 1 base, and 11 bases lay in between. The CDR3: CASSEEGTVNTGELFF. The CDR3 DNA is TGTGCCAGCAGTGAAGAGGGGACCGTGAACACCGGGGAGCTGTTTTTT.

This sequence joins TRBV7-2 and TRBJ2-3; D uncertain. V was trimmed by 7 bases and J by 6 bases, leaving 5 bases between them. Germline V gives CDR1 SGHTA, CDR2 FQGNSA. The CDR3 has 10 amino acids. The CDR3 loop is CASMGDTQYF. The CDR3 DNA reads TGTGCCAGCATGGGGGATACGCAGTATTTT.

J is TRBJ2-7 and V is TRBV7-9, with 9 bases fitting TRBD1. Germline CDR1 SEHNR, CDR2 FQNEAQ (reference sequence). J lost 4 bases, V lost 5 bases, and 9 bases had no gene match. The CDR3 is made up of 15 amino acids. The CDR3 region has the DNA TGTGCCAGCAGCATAGAGGGACAGGGAGTATACGAGCAGTACTTC. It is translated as CASSIEGQGVYEQYF.

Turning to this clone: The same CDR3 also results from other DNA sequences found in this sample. CDR3 amino acids: CASSLREGTEAFF. DNA of the CDR3: TGTGCCAGCAGCTTGAGGGAGGGCACTGAAGCTTTCTTT. This sequence joins TRBV7-9 and TRBJ1-1; D not resolved. CDR1 SEHNR and CDR2 FQNEAQ come from the germline V gene (reference sequence). This CDR3 comprises 13 residues. The ends were cut back, 3 bases at V and 4 bases at J, with 9 bases in the middle. The full variable domain, its missing parts supplied by reference TRBV7-9 and TRBJ1-1, is DTGVSQNPRHKITKRGQNVTFRCDPISEHNRLYWYRQTLGQGPEFLTYFQNEAQLEKSRLLSDRFSAERPKGSFSTLEIQRTEQGDSAMYLCASSLREGTEAFFGQGTRLTVV.

The CDR3, as DNA: TGTGCCATCAGTGAACCGGACGGCGTGGCTTCACCCCTCCACTTT. This gives the protein CAISEPDGVASPLHF. This chain links TRBV10-3 with TRBJ1-6; D ambiguous. Germline CDR1 is ENHRY and CDR2 is SYGVKD. The V and J ends lost 3 bases and 9 bases respectively, with 15 bases between them. This CDR3 comprises 15 residues.

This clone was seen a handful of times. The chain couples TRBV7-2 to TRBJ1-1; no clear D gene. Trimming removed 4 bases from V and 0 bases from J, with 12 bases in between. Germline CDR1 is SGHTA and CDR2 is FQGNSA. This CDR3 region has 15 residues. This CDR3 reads CASSSAGVLNTEAFF. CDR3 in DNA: TGTGCCAGCAGCTCCGCGGGAGTCTTGAACACTGAAGCTTTCTTT.

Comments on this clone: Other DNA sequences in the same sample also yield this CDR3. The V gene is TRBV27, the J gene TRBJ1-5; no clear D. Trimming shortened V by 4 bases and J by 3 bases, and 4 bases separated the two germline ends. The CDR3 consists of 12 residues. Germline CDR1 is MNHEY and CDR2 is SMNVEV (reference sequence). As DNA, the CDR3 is TGTGCCAGCAGTTCGCTCAATCAGCCCCAGCATTTT. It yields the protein CASSSLNQPQHF.

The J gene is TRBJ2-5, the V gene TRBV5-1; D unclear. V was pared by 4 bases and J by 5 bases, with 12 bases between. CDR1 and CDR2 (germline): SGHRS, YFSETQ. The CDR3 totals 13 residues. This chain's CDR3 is CASSPSSWETQYF. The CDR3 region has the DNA TGCGCCAGCAGCCCTTCAAGCTGGGAGACCCAGTACTTC.

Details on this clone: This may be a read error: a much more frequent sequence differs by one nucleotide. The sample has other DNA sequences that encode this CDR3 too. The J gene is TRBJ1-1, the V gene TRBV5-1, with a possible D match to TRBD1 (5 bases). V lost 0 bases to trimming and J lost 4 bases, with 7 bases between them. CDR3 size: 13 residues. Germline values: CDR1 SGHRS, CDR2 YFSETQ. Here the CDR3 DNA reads TGCGCCAGCAGCTTGGGGGGGAGCACTGAAGCTTTCTTT. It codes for CASSLGGSTEAFF.

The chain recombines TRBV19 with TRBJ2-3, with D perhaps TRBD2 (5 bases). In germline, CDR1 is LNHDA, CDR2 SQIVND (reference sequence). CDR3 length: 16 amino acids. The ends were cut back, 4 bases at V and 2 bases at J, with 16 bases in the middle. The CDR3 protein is CASSNVWERDTDTQYF. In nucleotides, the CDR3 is TGTGCCAGTAGTAATGTATGGGAGAGGGACACAGATACGCAGTATTTT.

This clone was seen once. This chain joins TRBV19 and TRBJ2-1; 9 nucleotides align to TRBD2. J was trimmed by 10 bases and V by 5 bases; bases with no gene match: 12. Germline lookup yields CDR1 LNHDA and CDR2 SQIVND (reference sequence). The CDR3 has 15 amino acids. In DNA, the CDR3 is TGTGCCAGTAGTGAGACACCTAGCGGGAATGGGGAGCAGTTCTTC. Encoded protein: CASSETPSGNGEQFF.